This T cell receptor (beta chain) is drawn from a study of T cell responses to AZD1222 COVID-19 vaccine. Study outcomes and limitations: The sample set comprised mostly white British donors with more females, and clonal diversity was possibly underestimated. Nearly half of spike-specific TCRs reportedly target unmutated variant regions.

Germline-derived CDR1 and CDR2 are SEHNR and FQNEAQ (reference sequence). The V and J ends lost 3 bases and 3 bases, in that order; junction bases with no gene match: 11. This CDR3 has 17 residues. As concerns this clone: The antigen is undetermined.

Measured with immunoSEQ multiplex PCR; TCRdb has only the in-frame clones, and not every one. The sample comprises under 140,000 clones, around 90% of which are singletons, and less than 3.5% rests with the top ten. The chain uses TRBV7-9 and TRBJ1-1; 9 nucleotides align to TRBD1. This sequence was found in an adult in good health. This sample comprised peripheral blood, obtained on day 0 of AZD1222 vaccination. CDR3 protein: CASSFPRHRGPYTEAFF. The CDR3 nucleotides read TGTGCCAGCAGCTTTCCACGCCACAGGGGGCCGTACACTGAAGCTTTCTTT.